This passage covers 21 T cell receptor beta chains from one sample sequenced in a study of cytomegalovirus exposure and HLA in healthy donors. PCR employed 60 Vbeta and 13 Jbeta primers. Data came from immunoSEQ multiplex PCR; TCRdb stores just in-frame clones and leaves some out. The sample has about 160,000 clones; roughly 85% are singletons. Source material: PBMCs. The source is a male donor in good health and CMV-seronegative.

The J gene is TRBJ2-1, the V gene TRBV4-1; D gene uncertain. Germline V gene lookup returns CDR1 MGHRA and CDR2 YSYEKL. V lost 0 bases and J lost 4, with 10 bases in between. CDR3 length: 15 residues. DNA for the CDR3: TGCGCCAGCAGCCAAGATTGGGCTGGATACAATGAGCAGTTCTTC. It codes for CASSQDWAGYNEQFF.

The V call is TRBV6-1, the J call TRBJ2-7, with a tentative D call TRBD1 (7 bases). This CDR3 is 18 amino acids long. Germline loops: CDR1 MNHNS, CDR2 SASEGT. The germline V and J ends were trimmed by 2 bases and 1 base, with 21 bases remaining between them. The CDR3 spells CASSEWGDRILQSYEQYF. The CDR3 nucleotides read TGTGCCAGCAGTGAATGGGGGGACAGAATCTTACAGTCCTACGAGCAGTACTTC.

This clone was found once. This chain joins TRBV9 and TRBJ1-5; 10 nucleotides match TRBD1. Germline values: CDR1 SGDLS, CDR2 YYNGEE. Trimming cost V 0 bases and J 5 bases; bases outside gene matches: 2. The CDR3 is 15 residues long. The CDR3 nucleotides are TGTGCCAGCAGCGTAGCCGGGACAGGGGATCAGCCCCAGCATTTT. It specifies CASSVAGTGDQPQHF.

This sequence joins TRBV6-1 and TRBJ1-2; D gene uncertain. Germline lookup yields CDR1 MNHNS and CDR2 SASEGT. Deletions cut 2 bases from V and 6 bases from J, with 19 bases between. The length of the CDR3 is 16 residues. CDR3 nucleotide sequence: TGTGCCAGCAGTGAAAGGACTACAAAAAAGAAGAATGGCTACACCTTC. Encoded protein: CASSERTTKKKNGYTF.

This chain uses TRBV9 with TRBJ2-1; the match to TRBD2 covers 7 bases. The CDR3 sequence is 17 residues long. Germline-derived CDR1 and CDR2 are SGDLS and YYNGEE. The V gene end was trimmed by 4 bases and the J gene end by 2 bases; junction bases not matched to a gene: 12. The DNA of the CDR3 is TGTGCCAGCAGCACAACGCCCCGGCGGGGGACCTACAATGAGCAGTTCTTC. It encodes CASSTTPRRGTYNEQFF.

The CDR3 DNA reads TGCGCCAGCAGCTCCACGACTAGCGGGGGAACAGATACGCAGTATTTT. This translates into CASSSTTSGGTDTQYF. The V gene is TRBV5-1, the J gene TRBJ2-3; 12 bases map to TRBD2. The CDR3 has 16 amino acids. The germline gives CDR1 SGHRS, CDR2 YFSETQ. Trimming took 3 bases from V and 3 from J; bases not matched to a gene: 5.

This sequence joins TRBV4-2 and TRBJ1-4; 7 bases agree with TRBD1. Germline V lookup: CDR1 LGHNA, CDR2 YNFKEQ. J was trimmed by 6 bases and V by 0 bases; bases with no gene match: 10. There are 17 residues in the CDR3. The CDR3 DNA is TGTGCCAGCAGCCAAGAAGGCATCAGGCAGGGGGATGAAAAACTGTTTTTT. Translated: CASSQEGIRQGDEKLFF.

The CDR3, as DNA: TGTGCCAGCAGCCCAGGGACAGTAAACGAGCAGTACTTC. As protein: CASSPGTVNEQYF. The V and J genes are TRBV2 and TRBJ2-7, with 7 bases lining up with TRBD1. Trimming took 6 bases from V and 5 from J; bases not matched to a gene: 7. In germline, CDR1 is SNHLY, CDR2 FYNNEI. The CDR3 has 13 amino acids.

The V gene is TRBV4-1, the J gene TRBJ1-1; a possible D gene is TRBD1 (6 bases). Per the germline V gene, CDR1 is MGHRA and CDR2 is YSYEKL. V was clipped by 1 base and J by 1 base, with 10 bases between them. There are 15 residues in the CDR3. The DNA of the CDR3 is TGCGCCAGCAGCCAAGGGACAGTTTCGAACACTGAAGCTTTCTTT. Protein: CASSQGTVSNTEAFF.

The chain combines TRBV2 with TRBJ1-5, with 9 bases aligning to TRBD1. CDR3 length equals 14 residues. V dropped 9 bases and J dropped 0; count of bases not matched to a gene: 3. Germline V gives CDR1 SNHLY, CDR2 FYNNEI. CDR3 residues: CASTGGDSNQPQHF. The CDR3 nucleotides read TGTGCCAGTACAGGGGGCGATAGCAATCAGCCCCAGCATTTT.

The J gene is TRBJ1-1, the V gene TRBV7-6, with D uncertain. V gave up 10 bases and J gave up 2 bases, with 14 bases separating them. This CDR3 has 13 amino acids. From germline, CDR1 is SGHVS and CDR2 FNYEAQ. The CDR3, as DNA: TGTGCCACCCGTCTGGCAGGCAACACTGAAGCTTTCTTT. Translating it yields CATRLAGNTEAFF.

The V and J genes are TRBV7-9 and TRBJ2-3, with 13 bases matching TRBD2. CDR3 length: 17 amino acids. CDR1 is SEHNR, CDR2 FQNEAQ, per germline (reference sequence). After removal of 5 bases from V and 0 bases from J, the junction contained 5 bases not matched to a gene. The CDR3 sequence is CASSPGLAGVSTDTQYF. DNA of the CDR3: TGTGCCAGCAGCCCAGGACTAGCGGGGGTTAGCACAGATACGCAGTATTTT.

V usage is TRBV6-5 and J usage is TRBJ2-1, with 10 bases lining up with TRBD2. Germline values: CDR1 MNHEY, CDR2 SVGAGI. Losses at the gene ends were 6 bases for V and 3 bases for J; bases not matched to a gene: 5. This CDR3 has 15 residues. The CDR3 is CASRPQRGGYNEQFF. The CDR3 DNA is TGTGCCAGCAGACCCCAGCGGGGGGGCTACAATGAGCAGTTCTTC.

The chain employs TRBV4-1 and TRBJ2-7, with TRBD2 identical over 7 bases. CDR1 and CDR2 (germline): MGHRA, YSYEKL. V trimming: 5 bases; J trimming: 1 base; junction bases outside the gene matches: 8. The CDR3 length is 15 residues. DNA for the CDR3: TGCGCCAGCAGCGACCCGACCGGGGGGTCCTACGAGCAGTACTTC. It translates to CASSDPTGGSYEQYF.

The chain uses TRBV29-1 and TRBJ2-7, with a tentative D call TRBD2 (5 bases). The V gene lost 2 bases and the J gene lost 3 bases, with 11 bases spanning the gap. Germline CDR1 and CDR2: SQVTM and ANQGSEA. This CDR3 spans 13 amino acids. The CDR3, as DNA: TGCAGCGTTGAAAGGGCTGAGGGCTACGAGCAGTACTTC. Translated: CSVERAEGYEQYF.

The rearrangement joins TRBV28 to TRBJ2-5; D is unresolved. V was trimmed by 2 bases and J by 5 bases, leaving 9 bases between them. Germline CDR1 reads MDHEN; CDR2 reads SYDVKM. CDR3 size: 13 residues. The CDR3, as DNA: TGTGCCAGCAGTTTAGGGTTCGGGGAGACCCAGTACTTC. Protein sequence: CASSLGFGETQYF.

The chain links TRBV10-1 to TRBJ2-3; D gene ambiguous. Germline V gene data show CDR1 as WNHNN and CDR2 as SYGVQD (reference sequence). This CDR3 is 12 amino acids long. Deletions cut 0 bases from V and 8 bases from J, with 6 bases between. CDR3 sequence reads: CASSESAGTQYF. The CDR3 nucleotides are TGCGCCAGCAGTGAGTCCGCCGGTACGCAGTATTTT.

The chain couples TRBV4-1 to TRBJ1-5; D gene uncertain. V gave up 1 base and J gave up 0 bases, with 7 bases separating them. The CDR3 is 15 amino acids. Germline V gene sequence: CDR1 MGHRA, CDR2 YSYEKL. The CDR3 coding sequence is TGCGCCAGCAGCCAAGGTCTTATTAGCAATCAGCCCCAGCATTTT. Its protein product is CASSQGLISNQPQHF.

This clone came up once. The genes are TRBV9 and TRBJ1-6; D call uncertain. CDR1 and CDR2 (germline): SGDLS, YYNGEE. Trimming pared 0 bases from V and 8 bases from J, leaving 15 bases between. CDR3 length: 16 amino acids. CDR3 sequence (DNA): TGTGCCAGCAGCGTAGGGCCGCATGGGAGCGATTCACCCCTCCACTTT. Protein product: CASSVGPHGSDSPLHF.

V and J are TRBV5-1 and TRBJ2-7; D might be TRBD1 (5 bases). The CDR3 covers 13 residues. CDR1 is SGHRS and CDR2 is YFSETQ in the germline V gene. The V end was cut by 0 bases, the J end by 2 bases, with 6 bases between. The CDR3 is CASSLEGAYEQYF. As DNA, the CDR3 is TGCGCCAGCAGCTTGGAAGGGGCCTACGAGCAGTACTTC. Filled out from reference TRBV5-1 and TRBJ2-7, the complete variable domain reads KAGVTQTPRYLIKTRGQQVTLSCSPISGHRSVSWYQQTPGQGLQFLFEYFSETQRNKGNFPGRFSGRQFSNSRSEMNVSTLELGDSALYLCASSLEGAYEQYFGPGTRLTVT.

This chain uses TRBV6-5 with TRBJ2-7; tentatively, D is TRBD1 (6 bases). Trimming left V 2 bases short and J 4 bases short, with 9 bases between. The CDR3 loop spans 13 amino acids. Looked up from germline, CDR1 is MNHEY and CDR2 is SVGAGI. CDR3 amino acids: CASSYRGQYEQYF. The CDR3 region has the DNA TGTGCCAGCAGTTACCGTGGACAGTACGAGCAGTACTTC.